The following is a T cell receptor beta chain sequence with its context. Antigen specificity is unknown. Other DNA sequences within the sample encode an identical CDR3. Naive CD8 cells comprised CD45RO-negative, CCR7-positively selected cells, excluding terminally differentiated effector memory CD45RA+ cells. This entry is derived from a study of shared clonotypes between healthy human individuals. Study-wide findings and caveats: Sequencing of the sorted subsets was shown by rarefaction to be incomplete despite large depth.

The material for each subset, its genomic DNA, was split evenly across several immunoSEQ plates. In the authors' workflow: Filtering differed since immunoSEQ provided only junctions, with no quality scores. The repertoire was sequenced with immunoSEQ multiplex PCR; TCRdb's copy has only in-frame clones and lacks some. Clone size and the V and J calls come from that table; the DNA yielded D and trimming. The table lists 2 million or so clones, roughly 95% of them singletons. The sequencing input was naive CD8+ T cells sorted from blood. The receptor was derived from a young man in good health.

The CDR3, as DNA: TGTGCCAGTAGTATCGGGGGTTTGAACACTGAAGCTTTCTTT. Translated, it gives CASSIGGLNTEAFF. The chain has TRBV19 and TRBJ1-1; the D gene is possibly TRBD1 (5 bases). The CDR3 sequence is 14 residues long. The V and J ends lost 3 bases and 0 bases respectively, with 8 bases between them. Germline V gene sequence: CDR1 LNHDA, CDR2 SQIVND (reference sequence). Filled out from reference TRBV19 and TRBJ1-1, the complete variable domain reads DGGITQSPKYLFRKEGQNVTLSCEQNLNHDAMYWYRQDPGQGLRLIYYSQIVNDFQKGDIAEGYSVSREKKESFPLTVTSAQKNPTAFYLCASSIGGLNTEAFFGQGTRLTVV.